This is a list of T cell receptor beta chains from one sample in a study of shared clonotypes between healthy human individuals. The method was immunoSEQ multiplex PCR; TCRdb's version includes in-frame clones alone and lacks a portion of them. The profile shows about 2.4 million clones, under 95% of them singletons. The sequenced sample was naive CD4+ T cells from PBMCs. Receptor source: a man aged 18 to 30 in good health. Some clones in this sample may be carry-over from other donors' samples. CDR3s include the opening cysteine and the closing phenylalanine or tryptophan. A D gene is named only where the DNA matches it firmly. A row's size may be missing; if present it is once, few, many or a size class.

once	TRBV28	TRBD2	12	TRBJ2-1	TGTGCCAGCAGTCTAGCGGGGGCCCCTCAGTTCTTC	CASSLAGAPQFF
NA	TRBV7-9	NA	12	TRBJ2-1	TGTGCCAGCAGCCGACCGGGCTGGGAGCAGTTCTTC	CASSRPGWEQFF
NA	TRBV28	TRBD1	14	TRBJ2-5	TGTGCCAGCATGGACAGGATGACCCAGGAGACCCAGTACTTC	CASMDRMTQETQYF
NA	TRBV18	TRBD2	16	TRBJ2-3	TGTGCCAGCTCACAAGGACTAGCGGGAACCACAGATACGCAGTATTTT	CASSQGLAGTTDTQYF
NA	TRBV29-1	TRBD2	14	TRBJ2-3	TGCAGCGGGAGACTAGCGGGAGCCACAGATACGCAGTATTTT	CSGRLAGATDTQYF
NA	TRBV18	NA	14	TRBJ2-1	TGTGCCAGCTCATCGGCCGGGGGCCGGGATGAGCAGTTCTTC	CASSSAGGRDEQFF
NA	TRBV19	TRBD2	16	TRBJ2-3	TGTGCCAGTAGTACCCTCGGGGAGCGGGAGGCAGATACGCAGTATTTT	CASSTLGEREADTQYF
NA	TRBV6-1	NA	14	TRBJ1-1	TGTGCCAGCATCTCGGGGACACTTAACACTGAAGCTTTCTTT	CASISGTLNTEAFF
NA	TRBV6-1	NA	14	TRBJ2-7	TGTGCCAGCAGCCGCCGGGACCCGACCTACGAGCAGTACTTC	CASSRRDPTYEQYF
NA	TRBV28	NA	16	TRBJ1-5	TGTGCCAGCAGTTTACCCGGAAGGGGAGGGATGCAGCCCCAGCATTTT	CASSLPGRGGMQPQHF
NA	TRBV11-2	NA	13	TRBJ2-2	TGTGCCAGCAGCTCGAGGGGGGCCGGGGAGCTGTTTTTT	CASSSRGAGELFF
NA	TRBV7-2	NA	15	TRBJ1-1	TGTGCCAGCAGCTCACAGGGTACCCCGAACACTGAAGCTTTCTTT	CASSSQGTPNTEAFF
NA	TRBV19	NA	15	TRBJ2-1	TGTGCCAGTAGTGCGGGACTTAACTCCTACAATGAGCAGTTCTTC	CASSAGLNSYNEQFF
NA	TRBV7-9	NA	17	TRBJ2-2	TGTGCCAGCACCCCTCGCCCGACTAAAGTCGGCACCGGGGAGCTGTTTTTT	CASTPRPTKVGTGELFF
NA	TRBV28	NA	15	TRBJ2-1	TGTGCCAGCAGTTTAGCAGGCGCCGCAGGAAATGAGCAGTTCTTC	CASSLAGAAGNEQFF
NA	TRBV29-1	NA	15	TRBJ1-2	TGCAGCGTTGACTATTGGGAGGGGGGGAACTATGGCTACACCTTC	CSVDYWEGGNYGYTF
NA	TRBV5-4	TRBD1	16	TRBJ1-2	TGTGCCAGCAGCCCCGGGACAGGGGGGCGTGCCTATGGCTACACCTTC	CASSPGTGGRAYGYTF
once	TRBV7-2	NA	16	TRBJ1-2	TGTGCCAGCAGCAGGACAGCTCCCACCCCTATCTATGGCTACACCTTC	CASSRTAPTPIYGYTF
NA	TRBV5-1	TRBD1	17	TRBJ2-1	TGCGCCAGCAGCTTGGTACCGCCGGGACAGGGTGGCAATGAGCAGTTCTTC	CASSLVPPGQGGNEQFF
NA	TRBV28	TRBD2	16	TRBJ2-1	TGTGCCAGCAGTGACCTAACTAGCGGATCCTACAATGAGCAGTTCTTC	CASSDLTSGSYNEQFF
NA	TRBV5-1	TRBD2	14	TRBJ2-2	TGCGCCAGCTCTCTAGCGGGAATCACCGGGGAGCTGTTTTTT	CASSLAGITGELFF
NA	TRBV27	NA	15	TRBJ1-2	TGTGCCAGCAGTTTAGCGGGTGGCCCTAACTATGGCTACACCTTC	CASSLAGGPNYGYTF
NA	TRBV19	TRBD2	14	TRBJ2-2	TGTGCCAGCCGACTAGCGGGAGACACCGGGGAGCTGTTTTTT	CASRLAGDTGELFF
NA	TRBV7-2	NA	13	TRBJ1-2	TGTGCCAGCAGCTTAGCCGGGACTGGTGGCTACACCTTC	CASSLAGTGGYTF
NA	TRBV29-1	NA	11	TRBJ2-5	TGCAGCGTTGAACTTCGGGCGAGCTCATACTTC	CSVELRASSYF
NA	TRBV28	NA	13	TRBJ1-2	TGTGCCAGCAGGGAACAGGTAACCTATGGCTACACCTTC	CASREQVTYGYTF
NA	TRBV7-2	NA	15	TRBJ2-4	TGTGCCAGCATCCCCGCTGGACTTCCCAAAAACATTCAGTACTTC	CASIPAGLPKNIQYF
NA	TRBV15	NA	11	TRBJ2-1	TGTGCCACCAGCAGGATGGGTGAGCAGTTCTTC	CATSRMGEQFF
NA	TRBV28	NA	13	TRBJ1-5	TGTGCCCCCATAGGGAGGGATGGGCAGCCCCAGCATTTT	CAPIGRDGQPQHF
NA	TRBV5-1	NA	14	TRBJ2-5	TGCGCCAGCAGCCTTGAAGGAGGAGGGGAGACCCAGTACTTC	CASSLEGGGETQYF
once	TRBV15	TRBD1	15	TRBJ2-7	TGTGCCACCAGCAGAGGTCTTGAGACAGGGAACGAGCAGTACTTC	CATSRGLETGNEQYF
NA	TRBV19	NA	13	TRBJ1-1	TGTGCCAGTAGTTACAGGGCGGGCACTGAAGCTTTCTTT	CASSYRAGTEAFF
NA	TRBV6-5	TRBD2	13	TRBJ2-1	TGTGCCAGCTTTCGCGGGAGGGGCAATGAGCAGTTCTTC	CASFRGRGNEQFF
once	TRBV27	NA	13	TRBJ2-2	TGTGCCAGCAGTTTCCAGCCGCCGGGGGAGCTGTTTTTT	CASSFQPPGELFF
NA	TRBV18	NA	14	TRBJ2-3	TGTGCCAGCTCACTTCTCGGGCCGACAGATACGCAGTATTTT	CASSLLGPTDTQYF
NA	TRBV5-3	NA	14	TRBJ1-5	TGTGCCAGAAGCTTCTCCACCGGCAATCAGCCCCAGCATTTT	CARSFSTGNQPQHF
few	TRBV9	TRBD1	15	TRBJ1-1	TGTGCCAGCAGCTCTCGGACAGGGGGCGCCTCTGAAGCTTTCTTT	CASSSRTGGASEAFF
NA	TRBV5-4	NA	15	TRBJ1-1	TGTGCCAGCCGTGAAGTGGGAACCCTTCCCGCTGAAGCTTTCTTT	CASREVGTLPAEAFF
NA	TRBV28	NA	11	TRBJ1-2	TGTGCCAGCAGTTTATTAGGGGGCTACACCTTC	CASSLLGGYTF
NA	TRBV2	NA	14	TRBJ2-3	TGTGCCAGCAGTTTGACAGCCAGCACAGATACGCAGTATTTT	CASSLTASTDTQYF
NA	TRBV1	NA	17	TRBJ2-3	TGCACCAGCAGCCAAGAAATAGGGAGGGCCGAGGCAGATACGCAGTATTTT	CTSSQEIGRAEADTQYF
NA	TRBV6-5	TRBD2	15	TRBJ2-7	TGTGCCAGCAGTTACGCACTAGCGGGAGACTACGAGCAGTACTTC	CASSYALAGDYEQYF
NA	TRBV18	NA	14	TRBJ1-1	TGTGCCAGCTCCCCGAGGGGGGGGGTCCCTGAAGCTTTCTTT	CASSPRGGVPEAFF
NA	TRBV4-3	NA	16	TRBJ1-4	TGCGCCAGCAGCCAAGATCGATGGCGGGGAGACGAAAAACTGTTTTTT	CASSQDRWRGDEKLFF
NA	TRBV30	NA	14	TRBJ1-5	TGTGCCTGGAGTGTACCATCCCCAGGCGGGCCCCAGCATTTT	CAWSVPSPGGPQHF
NA	TRBV6-6	NA	12	TRBJ2-2	TGTGCCAGCAGGCCGAGGGTCGGGGAGCTGTTTTTT	CASRPRVGELFF
NA	TRBV30	TRBD2	13	TRBJ2-1	TGTGCCTGGAGTGTCTTAGCGGGCAATGAGCAGTTCTTC	CAWSVLAGNEQFF
NA	TRBV13	NA	15	TRBJ1-2	TGTGCCAGCAGCGTGGTCATGCCATCTAACTATGGCTACACCTTC	CASSVVMPSNYGYTF
NA	TRBV2	NA	14	TRBJ1-1	TGTGCCAGCAATGTCAGATCCATGAACACTGAAGCTTTCTTT	CASNVRSMNTEAFF
NA	TRBV4-1	TRBD2	18	TRBJ2-1	TGCGCCAGCAGCCAGAGTCCCCTAGCGGGAGGCTCCTACAATGAGCAGTTCTTC	CASSQSPLAGGSYNEQFF
NA	TRBV28	NA	15	TRBJ2-7	TGTGCCAGCACTGCAAACTCGGGGAGGAGGTACGAGCAGTACTTC	CASTANSGRRYEQYF
NA	TRBV28	NA	15	TRBJ1-1	TGTGCCAGCAGTCTCCGGGCCTCTGAGGGCACTGAAGCTTTCTTT	CASSLRASEGTEAFF
NA	TRBV7-3	NA	15	TRBJ2-3	TGTGCCAGCAGTCCTAGATCCCAGAGCACAGATACGCAGTATTTT	CASSPRSQSTDTQYF
once	TRBV7-9	TRBD2	15	TRBJ2-7	TGTGCCAGCAGTTCGACTAGCGGGGAGGCGTACGAGCAGTACTTC	CASSSTSGEAYEQYF
NA	TRBV5-1	NA	14	TRBJ1-1	TGCGCCAGCAGCCTAGGGTTCGGTGGAACTGAAGCTTTCTTT	CASSLGFGGTEAFF